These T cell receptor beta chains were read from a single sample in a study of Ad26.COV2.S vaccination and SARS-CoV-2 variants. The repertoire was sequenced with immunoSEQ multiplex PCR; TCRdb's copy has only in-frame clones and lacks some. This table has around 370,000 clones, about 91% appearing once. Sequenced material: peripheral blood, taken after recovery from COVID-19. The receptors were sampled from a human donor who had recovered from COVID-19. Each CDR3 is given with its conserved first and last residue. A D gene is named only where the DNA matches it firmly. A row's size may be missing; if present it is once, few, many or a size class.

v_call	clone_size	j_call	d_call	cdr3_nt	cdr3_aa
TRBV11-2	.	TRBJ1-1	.	TGTGCCAGCAGCTTAGGCTATTCGAACACTGAAGCTTTCTTT	CASSLGYSNTEAFF
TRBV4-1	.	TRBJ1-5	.	TGCGCCAGCAGCCGAGCACAGGGTCTTGGGCAGCCCCAGCATTTT	CASSRAQGLGQPQHF
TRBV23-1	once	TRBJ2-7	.	TGCGCCAGCAGTCAATCTACAGGGACGACCTACGAGCAGTACTTC	CASSQSTGTTYEQYF
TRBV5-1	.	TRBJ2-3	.	TGCGCCAGCAGCTTGTTAAGGGGGAGAACAGATACGCAGTATTTT	CASSLLRGRTDTQYF
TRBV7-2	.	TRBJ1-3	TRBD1	TGTGCCAGCAGCCAGGGGGGGAACCGAAACACCATATATTTT	CASSQGGNRNTIYF
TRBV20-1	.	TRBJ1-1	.	TGCAGCCCCACAGTGAACACTGAAGCTTTCTTT	CSPTVNTEAFF
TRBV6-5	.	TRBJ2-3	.	TGTGCCAGCAGCCTAGAGGAGCCCGGCACAGATACGCAGTATTTT	CASSLEEPGTDTQYF
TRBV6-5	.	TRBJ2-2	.	TGTGCCAGCAGTTACTCAGCAGGGCCCGGGGAGCTGTTTTTT	CASSYSAGPGELFF
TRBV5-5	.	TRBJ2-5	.	TGTGCCAGCAGCTTGGGTCTAGCCGTACAAGAGACCCAGTACTTC	CASSLGLAVQETQYF
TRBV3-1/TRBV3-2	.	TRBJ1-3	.	TGTGCCAGCAGCCCACACCCACGGGGTGGAAACACCATATATTTT	CASSPHPRGGNTIYF
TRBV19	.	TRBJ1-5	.	TGTGCCAGTAGTCGAGGAGACCCTCAGCCCCAGCATTTT	CASSRGDPQPQHF
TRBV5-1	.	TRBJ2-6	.	TGCGCCAGCAGCTTAGACGGACAGAGCTCTGGGGCCAACGTCCTGACTTTC	CASSLDGQSSGANVLTF
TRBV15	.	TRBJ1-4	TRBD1	TGTGCCACCAGCAGAACCGGGACAGGGTATGAAAAACTGTTTTTT	CATSRTGTGYEKLFF
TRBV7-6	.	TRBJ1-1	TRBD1	TGTGCCAGCAGCAAGCTTGGACAGGGGGCTGAAGCTTTCTTT	CASSKLGQGAEAFF
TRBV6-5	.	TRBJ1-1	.	TGTGCCACTCCCGGTTTGTGGGGGAAGAACACTGAAGCTTTCTTT	CATPGLWGKNTEAFF
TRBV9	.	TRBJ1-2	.	TGTGCCAGCAGCGTAGGCACAGCCGCCAACTATGGCTACACCTTC	CASSVGTAANYGYTF
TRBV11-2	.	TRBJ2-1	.	TGTGCCAGCAGCTTAGGCCCGGGCCGCCTCTCCTACAATGAGCAGTTCTTC	CASSLGPGRLSYNEQFF
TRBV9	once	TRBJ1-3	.	TGTGCCAGCAGCTATGACCATGGCGGGGTTGGAAACACCATATATTTT	CASSYDHGGVGNTIYF
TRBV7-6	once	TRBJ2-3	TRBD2	TGTGCCAGCAGCCACAAGCGGGGGGAAGATACGCAGTATTTT	CASSHKRGEDTQYF
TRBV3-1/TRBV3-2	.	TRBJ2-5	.	TGTGCCAGCAGCCAAGATCGTAGTAGCTATGGGGAGACCCAGTACTTC	CASSQDRSSYGETQYF
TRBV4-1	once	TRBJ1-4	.	TGCGCCAGCAGCCAAGTATACGGTGCAACTAATGAAAAACTGTTTTTT	CASSQVYGATNEKLFF
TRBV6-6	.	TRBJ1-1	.	TGTGCCAGCAGTCACCGGACTGAAGCTTTCTTT	CASSHRTEAFF
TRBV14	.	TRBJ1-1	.	TGTGCCAGCAGCAACATAATGACGGTTAACACTGAAGCTTTCTTT	CASSNIMTVNTEAFF
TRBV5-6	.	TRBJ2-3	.	TGTGCCAGCAGCCCGGGACCAAGCACAGATACGCAGTATTTT	CASSPGPSTDTQYF
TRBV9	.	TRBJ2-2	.	TGTGCCAGCAGCGTTGGGGAGGGGGCTAGGGCCGGGGAGCTGTTTTTT	CASSVGEGARAGELFF
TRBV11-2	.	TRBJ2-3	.	TGTGCCAGCAGCTTAGATCCGCGGGGCACAGATACGCAGTATTTT	CASSLDPRGTDTQYF
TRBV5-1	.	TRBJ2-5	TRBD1	TGCGCCAGCAGCATTGAGGGGGCCGCCCTAGAGACCCAGTACTTC	CASSIEGAALETQYF
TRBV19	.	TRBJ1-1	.	TGTGCCAGTAGTATACCCCAGGGGTACGGAGCTTTCTTT	CASSIPQGYGAFF
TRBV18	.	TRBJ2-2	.	TGTGCCAGCTCACCGGCTGGGGGGGAGCTGTTTTTT	CASSPAGGELFF
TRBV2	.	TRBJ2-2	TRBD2	TGTGCCAGCAGTCGCCTAGCGGGGGGGACTGGGGAGCTGTTTTTT	CASSRLAGGTGELFF
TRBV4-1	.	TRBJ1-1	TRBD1	TGCGCCAGCAGCCAATCTTCCCCAGGGGGCACTGAAGCTTTCTTT	CASSQSSPGGTEAFF
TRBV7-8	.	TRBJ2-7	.	TGTGCCAGCAGGATGTCGGCTTACGAGCAGTACTTC	CASRMSAYEQYF
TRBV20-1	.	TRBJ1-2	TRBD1	TGCAGTGCTAGTGCGACAGGGGTTTATGGCTACACCTTC	CSASATGVYGYTF
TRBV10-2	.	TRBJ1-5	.	TGCGCCAGCAGTGACCCCGACCGACAGCCCCAGCATTTT	CASSDPDRQPQHF
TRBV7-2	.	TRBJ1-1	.	TGTGCCAGCAGCTATATGAACACTGAAGCTTTCTTT	CASSYMNTEAFF
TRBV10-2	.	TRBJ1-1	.	TGCGCCAGCAGAGGAGGGGAGACTGAAGCTTTCTTT	CASRGGETEAFF
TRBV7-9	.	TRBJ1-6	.	TGTGCCAGCAGCCCGGACGGGAGCTCCTATAATTCACCCCTCCACTTT	CASSPDGSSYNSPLHF
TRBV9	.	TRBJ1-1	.	TGTGCCAGCAGCGTAGTGGGTAGGTGGAACACTGAAGCTTTCTTT	CASSVVGRWNTEAFF
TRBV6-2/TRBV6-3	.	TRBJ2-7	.	TGTGCCAGCAGTTACTCTTACAGCTCCTACGAGCAGTACTTC	CASSYSYSSYEQYF
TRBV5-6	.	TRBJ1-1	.	TGTGCCAGCAGCTCCCCACCCCCTCACGAGGGGGCTTTCTTT	CASSSPPPHEGAFF
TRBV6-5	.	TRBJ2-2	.	TGTGCCAGCAGAAGGGGAGGGGGCAAGGCCGGGGAGCTGTTTTTT	CASRRGGGKAGELFF
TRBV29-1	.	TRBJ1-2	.	TGCAGCTTCCGGGGACGGAACTATGGCTACACCTTC	CSFRGRNYGYTF
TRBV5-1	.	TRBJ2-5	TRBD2	TGCGCCAGCTCCTTCGGGGGGGCTCGGCAAGAGACCCAGTACTTC	CASSFGGARQETQYF
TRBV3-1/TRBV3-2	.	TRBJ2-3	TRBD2	TGTGCCAGCAGCGAAGCGGGGACCAACACAGATACGCAGTATTTT	CASSEAGTNTDTQYF
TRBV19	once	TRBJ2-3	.	TGTGCCAGTAGAAACCCGGGAAGAGAGACAGATACGCAGTATTTT	CASRNPGRETDTQYF
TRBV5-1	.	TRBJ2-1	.	TGCGCCAGCAGCTATGGGTTGTCAAATGAGCAGTTCTTC	CASSYGLSNEQFF
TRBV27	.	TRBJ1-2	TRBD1	TGTGCCAGCAGTTCGAGACAGGGGGCATACTATGGCTACACCTTC	CASSSRQGAYYGYTF
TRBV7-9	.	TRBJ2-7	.	TGTGCCAGCAGCCCTACGGGGCCCAACTACGAGCAGTACTTC	CASSPTGPNYEQYF
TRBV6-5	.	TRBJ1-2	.	TGTGCCAGCAGTTACTGGGGGGTCGATGGCTACACCTTC	CASSYWGVDGYTF
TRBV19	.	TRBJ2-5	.	TGTGCCAGTAGTATAGGGTCTCATACGGGAGAGACCCAGTACTTC	CASSIGSHTGETQYF
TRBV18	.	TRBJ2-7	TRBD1	TGTGCCAGCTCACCCCCAGGGGGCGAGCAGTACTTC	CASSPPGGEQYF
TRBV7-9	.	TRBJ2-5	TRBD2	TGTGCCAGCAGCTTGGGCCGAGCGGGGAAAGAGATGGCCCAGTACTTC	CASSLGRAGKEMAQYF
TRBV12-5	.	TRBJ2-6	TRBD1	TGTGCTAGTGGTTTTAGGGACAGGGGGTTTGGGGCCAACGTCCTGACTTTC	CASGFRDRGFGANVLTF
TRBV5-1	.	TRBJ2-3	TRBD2	TGCGCCAGCAGCTTGGTGGAGCGGGGGGCGGGAGATACGCAGTATTTT	CASSLVERGAGDTQYF
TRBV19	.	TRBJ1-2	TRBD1	TGTGCCAGTAGATCCCGGGACAGGGAAGCGAGCTACACCTTC	CASRSRDREASYTF
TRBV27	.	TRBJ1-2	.	TGTGCCAGCAGGACCAGGGTGGGCTATGGCTACACCTTC	CASRTRVGYGYTF
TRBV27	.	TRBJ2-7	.	TGTGCCAGCAGTTTAAAACCGAGAGGGGAGCAGTACTTC	CASSLKPRGEQYF
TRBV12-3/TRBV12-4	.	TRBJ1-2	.	TGTGCCAGCGCCCCGTGGGGTAACTATGGCTACACCTTC	CASAPWGNYGYTF
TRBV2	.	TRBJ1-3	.	TGTGCCAGCAGTGGTCCTAGCTCTGGAAACACCATATATTTT	CASSGPSSGNTIYF